What follows are 10 T cell receptor beta chains derived from one specimen sequenced in a study of siplizumab effects on memory and regulatory T cells. The protocol was immunoSEQ multiplex PCR, while the TCRdb copy is restricted to in-frame clones and leaves out a portion. The sample consists of some 87,000 clones, 80% to 90% of them appearing once. Sequences were obtained from CD4+ T cells sorted from blood. The origin of the receptors is a human donor in good health.

The V gene is TRBV25-1, the J gene TRBJ1-1, with D perhaps TRBD1 (5 bases). Germline V lookup: CDR1 MGHDK, CDR2 SYGVNS. This CDR3 is built from 14 residues. Trimming stripped 4 bases from V and 4 bases from J, with 13 bases between. The CDR3 reads CASSGGGAGTEAFF. CDR3 DNA sequence: TGTGCCAGCAGTGGGGGAGGGGCCGGCACTGAAGCTTTCTTT.

The chain links TRBV6-4 to TRBJ2-1, with TRBD2 identical over 7 bases. CDR1 and CDR2 (germline): MRHNA, SNTAGT. After removal of 3 bases from V and 10 bases from J, the junction contained 0 bases not matched to a gene. The CDR3 loop spans 11 amino acids. The CDR3 sequence is CASSEAGEQFF. The CDR3 DNA is TGTGCCAGCAGTGAAGCGGGAGAGCAGTTCTTC.

CDR3 nucleotide sequence: TGTGCCATCAGTGACCCGGGATTCCAAGAGACCCAGTACTTC. Its protein product is CAISDPGFQETQYF. This chain connects TRBV10-3 to TRBJ2-5, with D possibly TRBD2 on 5 matching bases. Germline V gene lookup returns CDR1 ENHRY and CDR2 SYGVKD. The V end was cut by 3 bases, the J end by 1 base, with 9 bases between. This CDR3 is built from 14 residues.

The chain recombines TRBV6-5 with TRBJ1-2, with D possibly TRBD1 on 5 matching bases. The CDR3 sequence is 15 residues long. Germline assignment: CDR1 MNHEY and CDR2 SVGAGI. V was shortened by 1 base and J by 3 bases, with 12 bases between the two germline ends. CDR3 sequence (DNA): TGTGCCAGCAGTTACTTCCAGGGACGGGACTATGGCTACACCTTC. Encoded protein: CASSYFQGRDYGYTF.

The rearrangement joins TRBV6-1 to TRBJ1-1, with no clear D. Trimming cost V 8 bases and J 2 bases, with 18 bases left between them. The CDR3 loop spans 15 amino acids. CDR1 is MNHNS and CDR2 is SASEGT in the germline V gene. The CDR3 protein is CASVTPGRANTEAFF. Here the CDR3 DNA reads TGTGCCAGCGTCACTCCCGGGCGAGCCAACACTGAAGCTTTCTTT.

This clone was detected only once. The chain couples TRBV5-1 to TRBJ2-1, with 8 positions matching TRBD1. The V gene's germline CDR1 is SGHRS and CDR2 YFSETQ. V was clipped by 4 bases and J by 2 bases; unmatched bases: 5. CDR3 length equals 15 residues. The CDR3 coding sequence is TGCGCCAGCAGCCAGGACAGGGTACCCTACAATGAGCAGTTCTTC. This encodes CASSQDRVPYNEQFF.

The chain has TRBV30 and TRBJ1-1; TRBD1 matches at 7 bases. The germline gives CDR1 GTSNPN, CDR2 SVGIG (reference sequence). The V and J ends lost 8 bases and 5 bases, in that order; junction bases with no gene match: 11. The CDR3 sequence is 13 residues long. The CDR3 bases are TGTGCCCAAAGACAGGGCTCGGGGACTGAAGCTTTCTTT. This translates into CAQRQGSGTEAFF. Drawing the rest from reference TRBV30 and TRBJ1-1, the complete variable domain is SQTIHQWPATLVQPVGSPLSLECTVEGTSNPNLYWYRQAAGRGLQLLFYSVGIGQISSEVPQNLSASRPQDRQFILSSKKLLLSDSGFYLCAQRQGSGTEAFFGQGTRLTVV.

V usage is TRBV4-2 and J usage is TRBJ1-1; 8 bases are a match to TRBD1. Per the germline V gene, CDR1 is LGHNA and CDR2 is YNFKEQ. The CDR3 has 16 residues. V dropped 7 bases and J dropped 2; count of bases not matched to a gene: 12. The CDR3 DNA reads as TGTGCCAGCAAACTCCGTGACAGGGGTTTAAACACTGAAGCTTTCTTT. It is translated as CASKLRDRGLNTEAFF.

This clone was found once. V and J are TRBV5-1 and TRBJ2-5; no reliable D call. CDR3 length equals 13 residues. V was cut by 0 bases and J by 6 bases, with 9 bases left in between. Germline CDR1 SGHRS, CDR2 YFSETQ. The CDR3 loop is CASSLAQLQTQYF. The CDR3 nucleotides are TGCGCCAGCAGCTTGGCACAGCTACAGACCCAGTACTTC.

The gene calls are TRBV7-3 and TRBJ2-5; D perhaps matches TRBD1 (6 bases). This CDR3 has 13 amino acids. The V end lost 3 bases, the J end lost 4 bases, and 9 bases lay between the germline ends. Germline assignment: CDR1 SGHTA and CDR2 FQGTGA. The DNA for the CDR3 is TGTGCCAGCAGCTTTGAAGGGGGAGAGACCCAGTACTTC. Protein sequence: CASSFEGGETQYF.